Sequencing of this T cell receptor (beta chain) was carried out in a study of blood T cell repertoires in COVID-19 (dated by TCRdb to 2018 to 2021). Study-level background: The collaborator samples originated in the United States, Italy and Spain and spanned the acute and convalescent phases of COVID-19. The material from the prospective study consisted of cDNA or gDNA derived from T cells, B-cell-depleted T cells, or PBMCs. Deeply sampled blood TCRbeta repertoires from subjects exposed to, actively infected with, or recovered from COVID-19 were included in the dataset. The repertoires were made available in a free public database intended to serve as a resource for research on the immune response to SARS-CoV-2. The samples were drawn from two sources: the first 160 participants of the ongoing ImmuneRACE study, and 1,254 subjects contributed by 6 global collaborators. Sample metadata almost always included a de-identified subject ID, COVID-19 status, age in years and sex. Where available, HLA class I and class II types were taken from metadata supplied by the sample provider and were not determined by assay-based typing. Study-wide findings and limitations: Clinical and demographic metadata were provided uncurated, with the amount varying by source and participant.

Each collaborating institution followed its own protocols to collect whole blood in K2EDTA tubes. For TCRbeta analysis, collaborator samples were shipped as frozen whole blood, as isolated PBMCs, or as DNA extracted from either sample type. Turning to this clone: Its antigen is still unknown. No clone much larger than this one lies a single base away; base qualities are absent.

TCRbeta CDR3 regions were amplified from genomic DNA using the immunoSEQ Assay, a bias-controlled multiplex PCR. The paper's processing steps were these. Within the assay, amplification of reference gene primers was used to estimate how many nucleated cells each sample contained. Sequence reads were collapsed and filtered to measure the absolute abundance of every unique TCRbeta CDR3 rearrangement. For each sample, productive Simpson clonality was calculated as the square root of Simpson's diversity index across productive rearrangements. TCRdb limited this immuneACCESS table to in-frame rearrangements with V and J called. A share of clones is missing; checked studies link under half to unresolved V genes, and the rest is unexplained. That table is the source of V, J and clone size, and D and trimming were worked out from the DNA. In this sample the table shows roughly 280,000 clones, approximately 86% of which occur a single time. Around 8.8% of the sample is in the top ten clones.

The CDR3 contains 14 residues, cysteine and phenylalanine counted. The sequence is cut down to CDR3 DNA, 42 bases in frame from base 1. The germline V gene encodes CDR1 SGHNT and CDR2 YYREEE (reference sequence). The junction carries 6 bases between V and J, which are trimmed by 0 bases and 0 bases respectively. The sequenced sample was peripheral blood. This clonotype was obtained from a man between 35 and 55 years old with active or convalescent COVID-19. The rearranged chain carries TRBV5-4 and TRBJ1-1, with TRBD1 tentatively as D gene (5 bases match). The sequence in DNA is TGTGCCAGCAGCTTGGGACAGATGAACACTGAAGCTTTCTTT. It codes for CASSLGQMNTEAFF.